This T cell receptor beta chain was sequenced in a study of PD-L1 blockade in urothelial cancer. This table comes from immunoSEQ multiplex PCR, and its TCRdb copy is limited to in-frame clones, with some not included. This table holds under 25,000 clones, about 83% found once. Time point in this sample: peripheral blood 6 weeks after treatment start. This CDR3 has 13 amino acids. The germline V gene encodes CDR1 SGHNT and CDR2 YENEEA. Between the trimmed V and J ends, which lost 5 bases and 4 bases, there was a span of 10 bases. The input for sequencing was PBMCs, taken around atezolizumab (anti-PD-L1) treatment. The TCR originated in a man aged 45 to 65 with urothelial cancer. The chain joins TRBV11-3 to TRBJ2-3, with D perhaps matching TRBD2 (5 bases). The CDR3 loop is CASSKSGADTQYF. CDR3 nucleotides: TGTGCCAGCAGCAAATCCGGGGCAGATACGCAGTATTTT.